This T cell receptor (beta chain) was recorded in a study of human T cells and chemical hapten exposure. TCRdb re-analysed the RACE reads in MiXCR, keeping a single row per CDR3 protein. Among roughly 380,000 distinct CDR3 sequences listed, more than 4.5% were seen once. V lost 6 bases, J lost 1 base, and 6 bases stayed unmatched. Germline CDR1 DFQATT, CDR2 SNEGSKA (reference sequence). The CDR3 sequence is 14 residues long. The sample's time point: pre-sensitization, week 0. The treatment: therapeutic diphenylcyclopropenone sensitization with weekly scalp DPC. RNA extraction used unfractionated whole blood as the source of total RNA. This clonotype has ten or more counts.

The chain has TRBV20-1 and TRBJ1-5; 7 bases agree with TRBD1. The starting material was whole blood, obtained in connection with sensitization to the hapten diphenylcyclopropenone (DPC). This TCR was sampled from a woman aged 45-59 years with alopecia areata. Some clones in this sample may be carry-over from other donors' samples. The CDR3 here is CSANRDRSNQPQHF. CDR3 nucleotide sequence: TGCAGTGCGAACCGGGACAGAAGCAATCAGCCCCAGCATTTT.